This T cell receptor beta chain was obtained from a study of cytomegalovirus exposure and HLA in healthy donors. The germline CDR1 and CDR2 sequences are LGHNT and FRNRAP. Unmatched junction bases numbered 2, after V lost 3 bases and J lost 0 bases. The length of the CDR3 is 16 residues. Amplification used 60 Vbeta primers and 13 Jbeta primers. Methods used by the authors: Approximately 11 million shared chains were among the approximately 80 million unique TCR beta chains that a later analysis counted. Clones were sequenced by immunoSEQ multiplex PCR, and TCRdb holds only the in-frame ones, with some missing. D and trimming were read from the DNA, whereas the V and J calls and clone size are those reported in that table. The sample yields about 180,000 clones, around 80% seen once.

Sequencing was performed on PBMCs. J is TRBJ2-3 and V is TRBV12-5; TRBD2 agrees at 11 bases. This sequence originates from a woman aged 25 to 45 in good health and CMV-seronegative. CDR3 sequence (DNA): TGTGCTAGTGGTTTTGTAGCGGGGGGGAGCACAGATACGCAGTATTTT. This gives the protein CASGFVAGGSTDTQYF.